The 30 T cell receptor beta chains presented below share a single source sample, sequenced in a study of PD-L1 blockade in urothelial cancer. Noted time point: peripheral blood 6 weeks after treatment start. Profiled with immunoSEQ multiplex PCR; TCRdb holds only in-frame clones, not every one. Among 48,000 or so clones, about four fifths were seen once, and the ten largest hold approximately 8.2%. Sequences were derived from PBMCs, sampled around atezolizumab (anti-PD-L1) treatment. These receptors all come from a man aged 70 or older with urothelial cancer.

The J gene is TRBJ1-5, the V gene TRBV27; tentative D call: TRBD1 (5 bases). The germline CDR1 and CDR2 sequences are MNHEY and SMNVEV (reference sequence). Trimming took 8 bases from V and 0 from J, leaving 11 bases between them. This CDR3 contains 14 residues. In DNA form, the CDR3 reads TGTGCCAGCGGAGGGGCTTATAGCAATCAGCCCCAGCATTTT. This translates into CASGGAYSNQPQHF.

The rearrangement links TRBV6-5 to TRBJ2-7, with no clear D. The CDR3 extends over 13 amino acids. The germline gives CDR1 MNHEY, CDR2 SVGAGI. With 0 bases removed from V and 6 bases from J, the gap between germline ends came to 9 bases. Here the CDR3 DNA reads TGTGCCAGCAGTTACTCGAAAGCCCGCGAGCAGTACTTC. It translates to CASSYSKAREQYF.

There are a few counts of this clone. The rearrangement joins TRBV18 to TRBJ2-1; 8 bases map to TRBD2. V dropped 3 bases and J dropped 9; count of bases not matched to a gene: 7. In germline, CDR1 is KGHSH, CDR2 LQKENI. The CDR3 runs 14 residues. CDR3 protein: CASSPVSGGSEQFF. The CDR3 DNA sequence: TGTGCCAGCTCACCTGTAAGCGGGGGCAGTGAGCAGTTCTTC.

The chain couples TRBV5-5 to TRBJ2-3; the match to TRBD2 covers 8 bases. Per germline, CDR1 SGHKS and CDR2 YYEKEE (reference sequence). The CDR3 runs to 16 residues. Trimming removed 1 base from V and 5 bases from J; junction bases left unmatched: 9. CDR3 in amino acids: CASSLQREGRVDTQYF. In DNA, the CDR3 is TGTGCCAGCAGCTTGCAACGGGAGGGCCGAGTAGATACGCAGTATTTT.

V and J are TRBV10-2 and TRBJ1-1, with D possibly TRBD1 on 5 matching bases. Per germline, CDR1 WSHSY and CDR2 SAAADI. CDR3 size: 16 residues. The germline V and J ends were trimmed by 4 bases and 0 bases, with 15 bases remaining between them. The CDR3 loop reads CASSGTSGGLNTEAFF. DNA of the CDR3: TGCGCCAGCAGTGGCACAAGCGGGGGGTTGAACACTGAAGCTTTCTTT.

The CDR3 DNA follows: TGCAGCGCATCGACAGGGGGCGTCTTGGGTGAAAAACTGTTTTTT. Encoded protein: CSASTGGVLGEKLFF. V and J are TRBV29-1 and TRBJ1-4; 10 positions agree with TRBD1. With V trimmed by 7 bases and J by 7 bases, 12 bases remained unmatched. Germline values: CDR1 SQVTM, CDR2 ANQGSEA. This CDR3 comprises 15 residues.

V and J are TRBV18 and TRBJ1-1, with D tentatively TRBD1 (5 bases). Germline CDR1 KGHSH, CDR2 LQKENI. The CDR3 totals 14 residues. Trimming left V 0 bases short and J 4 bases short, with 9 bases between. Here the CDR3 DNA reads TGTGCCAGCTCACCACCCAGGGCCAGCACTGAAGCTTTCTTT. This sequence encodes CASSPPRASTEAFF.

In DNA, the CDR3 is TGCGCCAGCAGCCCCGACAGGGGTTCAGGGGAGCTGTTTTTT. Protein sequence: CASSPDRGSGELFF. The J gene is TRBJ2-2, the V gene TRBV5-1; the match to TRBD1 covers 8 bases. The CDR3 consists of 14 residues. Trimming removed 4 bases from V and 8 bases from J; junction bases left unmatched: 7. Germline V CDR1 and CDR2: SGHRS, YFSETQ.

This clone has only one observation. The CDR3 region has the DNA TGCGCCAGCAGCTTGTTTAAAGGGGACACCGGGGAGCTGTTTTTT. It yields the protein CASSLFKGDTGELFF. This rearrangement joins TRBV5-1 to TRBJ2-2, with a possible D match to TRBD1 (5 bases). Per the germline V gene, CDR1 is SGHRS and CDR2 is YFSETQ. The CDR3 is 15 amino acids. Trimming pared 1 base from V and 3 bases from J, leaving 10 bases between.

This clone was seen just once. The chain has TRBV19 and TRBJ2-7; perhaps TRBD1 as D (6 bases). V was trimmed by 8 bases and J by 6 bases, leaving 17 bases between them. Germline V gene lookup returns CDR1 LNHDA and CDR2 SQIVND (reference sequence). The CDR3 consists of 13 residues. This chain's CDR3 is CASGIKTGFEQYF. CDR3 DNA sequence: TGTGCCAGTGGGATCAAAACAGGGTTCGAGCAGTACTTC.

This chain connects TRBV7-9 to TRBJ2-1, with 9 bases that match TRBD2. The germline V gene encodes CDR1 SEHNR and CDR2 FQNEAQ (reference sequence). The CDR3 totals 16 residues. J lost 4 bases, V lost 4 bases, and 8 bases had no gene match. The CDR3 spells CASSSQGGREYNEQFF. The CDR3 DNA sequence: TGTGCCAGCAGCTCCCAGGGCGGGAGGGAGTACAATGAGCAGTTCTTC.

The chain couples TRBV15 to TRBJ2-2; 8 positions agree with TRBD2. With V trimmed by 3 bases and J by 2 bases, 5 bases remained unmatched. Per germline, CDR1 LNHNV and CDR2 YYDKDF (reference sequence). The CDR3 is made up of 16 amino acids. The DNA of the CDR3 is TGTGCCACCAGCAGTGGACTAGCAGAAAACACCGGGGAGCTGTTTTTT. Translating gives CATSSGLAENTGELFF.

The chain recombines TRBV28 with TRBJ2-7; the D gene is possibly TRBD2 (6 bases). Between the trimmed V and J ends, which lost 3 bases and 7 bases, there was a span of 22 bases. CDR1 MDHEN and CDR2 SYDVKM come from the germline V gene. This CDR3 is 16 amino acids long. DNA for the CDR3: TGTGCCAGCAGTTTCGTGGACCGTCACCCCCGGGGGGAGCAGTACTTC. Translating it yields CASSFVDRHPRGEQYF.

This chain connects TRBV14 to TRBJ2-3, with D unresolved. V dropped 1 base and J dropped 1 base, with 3 bases sitting between them. CDR1 SGHDN and CDR2 FVKESK come from the germline V gene. This CDR3 contains 13 residues. CDR3 DNA: TGTGCCAGCAGCCAAGCAGGCACAGATACGCAGTATTTT. Protein sequence: CASSQAGTDTQYF.

The chain employs TRBV19 and TRBJ2-3, with TRBD1 as a possible D gene (6 bases). This CDR3 is built from 17 residues. The V and J ends lost 4 bases and 0 bases respectively, with 17 bases between them. Germline CDR1 reads LNHDA; CDR2 reads SQIVND (reference sequence). CDR3 sequence: CASSREQGSPSTDTQYF. DNA of the CDR3: TGTGCCAGTAGTAGGGAACAGGGATCCCCTAGCACAGATACGCAGTATTTT.

The genes are TRBV5-1 and TRBJ1-4, with no clear D. This CDR3 contains 14 residues. Germline V CDR1 and CDR2: SGHRS, YFSETQ. V gave up 3 bases and J gave up 0 bases, with 6 bases separating them. The CDR3 protein is CASSSTSTNEKLFF. In DNA form, the CDR3 reads TGCGCCAGCAGCTCAACTTCAACTAATGAAAAACTGTTTTTT.

The rearrangement uses TRBV19 and TRBJ2-5, with TRBD1 identical over 8 bases. The CDR3 runs to 16 residues. Trimming took 7 bases from V and 3 from J; bases not matched to a gene: 13. Germline V lookup: CDR1 LNHDA, CDR2 SQIVND (reference sequence). In nucleotides, the CDR3 is TGTGCCAGTAAAGGGTCGGGACAGGCGGGGAAAGAGACCCAGTACTTC. This codes for CASKGSGQAGKETQYF. The whole variable domain, remainder taken from reference TRBV19 and TRBJ2-5, is DGGITQSPKYLFRKEGQNVTLSCEQNLNHDAMYWYRQDPGQGLRLIYYSQIVNDFQKGDIAEGYSVSREKKESFPLTVTSAQKNPTAFYLCASKGSGQAGKETQYFGPGTRLLVL.

As DNA, the CDR3 is TGTGCCAGCAGCCAGTCGACTAGCATCGAGACCCAGTACTTC. Translated: CASSQSTSIETQYF. V and J are TRBV7-8 and TRBJ2-5; 7 nucleotides match TRBD2. V lost 5 bases to trimming and J lost 5 bases; unmatched junction nucleotides: 8. Germline-derived CDR1 and CDR2 are SGHVS and FQNEAQ. The CDR3 consists of 14 residues.

J is TRBJ1-1 and V is TRBV15; 7 nucleotides agree with TRBD1. This CDR3 region has 13 residues. Germline V lookup: CDR1 LNHNV, CDR2 YYDKDF (reference sequence). V was pared by 5 bases and J by 10 bases, with 10 bases of the junction left unmatched. The CDR3 DNA is TGTGCCACCAGCGACGCAGGGGGAAGAGGAGCTTTCTTT. This translates into CATSDAGGRGAFF.

The V call is TRBV4-1, the J call TRBJ1-2; D remains unclear. The CDR3 consists of 14 residues. Germline assignment: CDR1 MGHRA and CDR2 YSYEKL. V was trimmed by 1 base and J by 8 bases, leaving 14 bases between them. The CDR3 region has the DNA TGCGCCAGCAGCCAAGTGGCGGGTCCGGGCGGCTACACCTTC. Amino acid sequence: CASSQVAGPGGYTF.

V is TRBV5-4 and J is TRBJ2-5; 7 bases line up with TRBD2. Germline values: CDR1 SGHNT, CDR2 YYREEE (reference sequence). Trimming at V came to 2 bases and at J to 1 base, leaving 2 bases not matched to a gene. This CDR3 is 14 amino acids long. The DNA for the CDR3 is TGTGCCAGCAGCTTAGCGGGATCCCAAGAGACCCAGTACTTC. This gives the protein CASSLAGSQETQYF.

The chain employs TRBV19 and TRBJ2-3; 10 nucleotides match TRBD2. Per germline, CDR1 LNHDA and CDR2 SQIVND (reference sequence). With V trimmed by 5 bases and J by 0 bases, 5 bases remained unmatched. This CDR3 spans 16 amino acids. The CDR3 DNA reads as TGTGCCAGTAGTCCCCTAGCGGGAGCTAGCACAGATACGCAGTATTTT. Amino acid sequence: CASSPLAGASTDTQYF.

This chain joins TRBV4-2 and TRBJ2-3; tentative D call: TRBD2 (6 bases). The CDR3 is 16 amino acids. V was trimmed by 4 bases and J by 3 bases, leaving 17 bases between them. Germline V gives CDR1 LGHNA, CDR2 YNFKEQ. DNA for the CDR3: TGTGCCAGCAGCCCGGGCTTAGGGGAGGTTACAGATACGCAGTATTTT. This codes for CASSPGLGEVTDTQYF.

The V gene is TRBV6-5, the J gene TRBJ2-7; 10 nucleotides line up with TRBD2. The germline CDR1 and CDR2 sequences are MNHEY and SVGAGI. CDR3 length: 13 amino acids. Trimming took 6 bases from V and 5 from J; bases not matched to a gene: 4. The CDR3 sequence is CASRSGRAHEQYF. The CDR3 region has the DNA TGTGCCAGCAGAAGCGGGAGGGCCCACGAGCAGTACTTC.

This chain joins TRBV14 and TRBJ2-3; 11 bases agree with TRBD1. V dropped 1 base and J dropped 2; count of bases not matched to a gene: 5. The CDR3 is 17 amino acids. Per the germline V gene, CDR1 is SGHDN and CDR2 is FVKESK. CDR3 sequence reads: CASSQAGQGVFTDTQYF. In nucleotides, the CDR3 is TGTGCCAGCAGCCAAGCGGGACAGGGGGTGTTCACAGATACGCAGTATTTT.

This chain uses TRBV18 with TRBJ1-5, with D possibly matching TRBD1 (6 bases). The V gene's germline CDR1 is KGHSH and CDR2 LQKENI. The CDR3 is made up of 14 amino acids. Trimming pared 4 bases from V and 4 bases from J, leaving 11 bases between. Written as DNA, the CDR3 is TGTGCCAGCTCACTACAGGGTTTAAATCAGCCCCAGCATTTT. Residues: CASSLQGLNQPQHF.

V is TRBV7-3 and J is TRBJ2-3; tentatively, D is TRBD1 (6 bases). The CDR3 is 13 amino acids. V was trimmed by 1 base and J by 6 bases, leaving 8 bases between them. The germline gives CDR1 SGHTA, CDR2 FQGTGA. DNA of the CDR3: TGTGCCAGCAGCTTAAACAGGGCGGATACGCAGTATTTT. Translated: CASSLNRADTQYF.

This clone is a singleton in its sample. V gene TRBV2 combines with J gene TRBJ2-5; D remains unclear. The V end lost 11 bases, the J end lost 5 bases, and 18 bases lay between the germline ends. In germline, CDR1 is SNHLY, CDR2 FYNNEI. The CDR3 loop spans 13 amino acids. The DNA for the CDR3 is TGTGCCGGAAATCGACTGATAACGGAGACCCAGTACTTC. It yields the protein CAGNRLITETQYF.

The genes are TRBV2 and TRBJ1-2, with 10 bases fitting TRBD1. Germline CDR1 reads SNHLY; CDR2 reads FYNNEI. The CDR3 runs to 13 residues. V lost 1 base, J lost 8 bases, and 1 base stayed unmatched. The CDR3 region has the DNA TGTGCCAGCAGTGAAGTGACAGGGGGCGGCTACACCTTC. Its protein is CASSEVTGGGYTF.

The chain has TRBV27 and TRBJ1-1, with TRBD1 identical over 9 bases. CDR3 length: 15 residues. V shed 4 bases, J shed 0 bases, and the junction held 3 bases outside the gene matches. Germline values: CDR1 MNHEY, CDR2 SMNVEV (reference sequence). The CDR3 sequence is CASSSWDRVNTEAFF. The CDR3 coding sequence is TGTGCCAGCAGTTCCTGGGACAGGGTGAACACTGAAGCTTTCTTT.